The 22 T cell receptor beta chains in this list originate from one sample, sequenced in a study of control samples from healthy donors and cancer patients. TCRdb's copy holds only in-frame clones and misses some; the assay was immunoSEQ multiplex PCR. The sample contains tens of thousands of clones, less than 90% of which appear only once. Input material: blood. The receptors shown here come from a woman in her sixties or seventies in good health.

This rearrangement joins TRBV18 to TRBJ2-5; TRBD1 or TRBD2 may be the D gene (7 bases each). This CDR3 is built from 15 residues. Trimming cost V 1 base and J 2 bases, with 11 bases left between them. Germline assignment: CDR1 KGHSH and CDR2 LQKENI. CDR3 nucleotide sequence: TGTGCCAGCTCACCACGACAGGGAGGGCAAGAGACCCAGTACTTC. Protein product: CASSPRQGGQETQYF.

This clone was seen a few times. This sequence joins TRBV6-5 and TRBJ1-1; 10 bases match TRBD1. V shed 6 bases and J 6 bases; nucleotides not matched to a gene: 7. This CDR3 has 14 amino acids. Germline V gene sequence: CDR1 MNHEY, CDR2 SVGAGI. The CDR3: CASRFRDRGSEAFF. The CDR3 nucleotides are TGTGCCAGCAGATTCCGGGACAGGGGATCTGAAGCTTTCTTT.

Note on this clone: One end of the junction does not line up with germline, which may come from a read error. The chain has TRBV19 and TRBJ2-5; 9 bases map to TRBD1. CDR1 is LNHDA, CDR2 SQIVND, per germline (reference sequence). The CDR3 covers 15 residues. Here the CDR3 DNA reads TGTGCCAGTAGTTGGACAGGGGCTGACCAAGGGACCCAGTACTTC. This codes for CASSWTGADQGTQYF.

The rearrangement links TRBV10-2 to TRBJ2-1; D may be TRBD1 (5 bases). The CDR3 has 12 residues. Germline V gene data show CDR1 as WSHSY and CDR2 as SAAADI. Trimming cost V 4 bases and J 7 bases, with 8 bases left between them. The CDR3 spells CASSAKGNEQFF. The CDR3 coding sequence is TGCGCCAGCAGTGCGAAGGGGAATGAGCAGTTCTTC.

This clone was picked up a small number of times. This chain connects TRBV21-1 to TRBJ1-1. TRBV21-1 is noted as a pseudogene. This CDR3 spans 14 amino acids. The CDR3 region is CASSLCGTNTEAFF. The DNA of the CDR3 is TGTGCCAGCAGCTTATGTGGGACGAACACTGAAGCTTTCTTT.

The chain is built from TRBV23-1 and TRBJ2-1, with D maybe TRBD2 (5 bases). TRBV23-1 is known as an ORF, though its function is uncertain. The CDR3 sequence is 15 residues long. V lost 2 bases and J lost 9, with 17 bases in between. The DNA of the CDR3 is TGCGCCAGCAGTCAAAGTTCCGGGGTGCGTTGTGAGCAGTTCTTC. This encodes CASSQSSGVRCEQFF.

The chain recombines TRBV6-4 with TRBJ1-2; D is uncertain. V was clipped by 2 bases and J by 5 bases, with 9 bases between them. The CDR3 covers 13 residues. CDR1 is MRHNA, CDR2 SNTAGT, per germline. CDR3 residues: CASSDVGEYGYTF. DNA for the CDR3: TGTGCCAGCAGTGACGTTGGGGAGTATGGCTACACCTTC.

The V call is TRBV27, the J call TRBJ2-7; tentative D call: TRBD1 (5 bases). Germline loops: CDR1 MNHEY, CDR2 SMNVEV (reference sequence). The length of the CDR3 is 15 residues. V lost 4 bases to trimming and J lost 4 bases, with 17 bases between them. The CDR3 reads CASSYLGREGYEQYF. The CDR3 DNA sequence: TGTGCCAGCAGTTATCTCGGCAGGGAAGGGTACGAGCAGTACTTC.

This chain joins TRBV7-2 and TRBJ1-2; TRBD1 is a possible D gene (5 bases). This CDR3 contains 12 residues. CDR1 SGHTA and CDR2 FQGNSA come from the germline V gene. V lost 5 bases to trimming and J lost 8 bases, with 12 bases between them. In nucleotides, the CDR3 is TGTGCCAGCAGCGAAACCTGGGGGGGCTACACCTTC. Translation: CASSETWGGYTF. The complete variable domain, with remaining parts taken from reference TRBV7-2 and TRBJ1-2, reads GAGVSQSPSNKVTEKGKDVELRCDPISGHTALYWYRQSLGQGLEFLIYFQGNSAPDKSGLPSDRFSAERTGGSVSTLTIQRTQQEDSAVYLCASSETWGGYTFGSGTRLTVV.

This clone was detected once. J is TRBJ1-4 and V is TRBV3-1 (or the pseudogene TRBV3-2); unclear D gene. The V gene's germline CDR1 is LGHDT and CDR2 YNNKEL (reference sequence). V was cut by 1 base and J by 10 bases, with 13 bases left in between. This CDR3 is 14 amino acids long. The CDR3 protein is CASSQVEGKGKLFF. The CDR3 nucleotides read TGTGCCAGCAGCCAAGTGGAAGGAAAGGGAAAACTGTTTTTT.

This chain uses TRBV10-3 with TRBJ1-1; D possibly corresponds to TRBD1 (6 bases). V dropped 3 bases and J dropped 3 bases, with 17 bases sitting between them. Germline V gene data show CDR1 as ENHRY and CDR2 as SYGVKD. The CDR3 is 16 residues long. CDR3 region: CAISDSGGARDTEAFF. Here the CDR3 DNA reads TGTGCCATCAGTGATTCGGGGGGGGCGCGGGACACTGAAGCTTTCTTT.

V is TRBV6-1 and J is TRBJ2-7, with TRBD2 as a possible D gene (6 bases). The CDR3 spans 15 residues. From germline, CDR1 is MNHNS and CDR2 SASEGT. The V gene lost 0 bases and the J gene lost 6 bases, with 15 bases spanning the gap. The CDR3: CASSEAARGSFEQYF. The CDR3 DNA follows: TGTGCCAGCAGTGAAGCTGCCCGGGGGAGCTTCGAGCAGTACTTC.

The chain is built from TRBV24-1 and TRBJ1-5, with a tentative D call TRBD1 (5 bases). The V gene lost 7 bases and the J gene lost 2 bases, with 8 bases spanning the gap. CDR1 and CDR2 from the germline V gene are KGHDR and SFDVKD. The CDR3 totals 13 residues. The CDR3 DNA reads as TGTGCCACCAGGCAGGGAGGCAATCAGCCCCAGCATTTT. This codes for CATRQGGNQPQHF.

The chain couples TRBV18 to TRBJ1-2; D is ambiguous. V was clipped by 5 bases and J by 1 base, with 8 bases between them. Per the germline V gene, CDR1 is KGHSH and CDR2 is LQKENI. This CDR3 is 13 amino acids long. The CDR3 bases are TGTGCCAGCTCAGGGAACGGTAACTATGGCTACACCTTC. This translates into CASSGNGNYGYTF. Looking up the rest from reference TRBV18 and TRBJ1-2 gives the full variable domain: NAGVMQNPRHLVRRRGQEARLRCSPMKGHSHVYWYRQLPEEGLKFMVYLQKENIIDESGMPKERFSAEFPKEGPSILRIQQVVRGDSAAYFCASSGNGNYGYTFGSGTRLTVV.

The chain recombines TRBV6-2 or TRBV6-3 with TRBJ2-7; 8 nucleotides line up with TRBD2. V shed 2 bases and J 3 bases; nucleotides not matched to a gene: 0. The CDR3 totals 13 residues. Germline CDR1 and CDR2: MNHEY and SVGEGT. CDR3 sequence reads: CASSYSGSYEQYF. Written as DNA, the CDR3 is TGTGCCAGCAGTTACAGCGGGAGCTACGAGCAGTACTTC.

The V gene is TRBV6-1, the J gene TRBJ2-1; 7 nucleotides align to TRBD2. Germline CDR1 and CDR2: MNHNS and SASEGT. V trimming: 0 bases; J trimming: 4 bases; junction bases outside the gene matches: 9. The CDR3 length is 17 residues. The CDR3 region has the DNA TGTGCCAGCAGTGAAGCGCGGGCGGGAGAGATGTACAATGAGCAGTTCTTC. Translating it yields CASSEARAGEMYNEQFF.

This clone was recorded only once. V usage is TRBV15 and J usage is TRBJ1-2; D not resolved. From germline, CDR1 is LNHNV and CDR2 YYDKDF (reference sequence). Trimming removed 0 bases from V and 8 bases from J, with 13 bases in between. This CDR3 is built from 14 residues. The CDR3 nucleotides are TGTGCCACCAGCAGAGATTTTTCGGGGTCGGGCTACACCTTC. This encodes CATSRDFSGSGYTF.

This clone was picked up many times. This chain uses TRBV7-2 with TRBJ2-7, with a tentative D call TRBD2 (6 bases). This CDR3 has 17 amino acids. Germline V gene data show CDR1 as SGHTA and CDR2 as FQGNSA. V lost 5 bases and J 3 bases, leaving 23 bases between the germline ends. The CDR3 nucleotides read TGTGCCAGCAGCACTCTAATCGTCGGGACTGGCTTCTACGAGCAGTACTTC. Translation: CASSTLIVGTGFYEQYF.

The V and J genes are TRBV5-1 and TRBJ1-1; D remains ambiguous. This CDR3 contains 17 residues. V gave up 4 bases and J gave up 0 bases, with 19 bases separating them. The germline gives CDR1 SGHRS, CDR2 YFSETQ. This CDR3 reads CASSALFLDGLNTEAFF. CDR3 DNA: TGCGCCAGCAGCGCACTCTTTTTGGACGGCCTGAACACTGAAGCTTTCTTT.

This rearrangement joins TRBV9 to TRBJ2-2, with D possibly matching TRBD2 (6 bases). The ends were cut back, 0 bases at V and 4 bases at J, with 16 bases in the middle. Germline lookup yields CDR1 SGDLS and CDR2 YYNGEE. This CDR3 is 17 amino acids long. The CDR3 coding sequence is TGTGCCAGCAGCGTAGCCCCTGGCGGGGAACCCACCGGGGAGCTGTTTTTT. This encodes CASSVAPGGEPTGELFF.

The chain joins TRBV6-6 to TRBJ1-4, with D perhaps matching TRBD1 (5 bases). Germline lookup yields CDR1 MNHNY and CDR2 SVGAGI (reference sequence). The CDR3 is 14 residues long. V lost 0 bases, J lost 6 bases, and 8 bases lay in between. CDR3 coding DNA: TGTGCCAGCAGTTACTCGGGGGGGGATGAAAAACTGTTTTTT. Translating gives CASSYSGGDEKLFF.

The chain joins TRBV18 to TRBJ1-2; D not resolved. This CDR3 is built from 14 residues. Per germline, CDR1 KGHSH and CDR2 LQKENI. Trimming took off 3 bases at V and 2 bases at J, with 10 bases between the two ends. CDR3 sequence reads: CASSPGPGNYGYTF. The CDR3 DNA reads TGTGCCAGCTCACCCGGGCCCGGGAACTATGGCTACACCTTC.